The 27 T cell receptor beta chains below all came from one sample that was sequenced in a study of OX40 agonist ivuxolimab in advanced cancers. Assay: immunoSEQ multiplex PCR; the TCRdb copy retains only in-frame clones and omits some. The sample lists about 110,000 clones, approximately 90% occurring once. The specimen comprised CD4+ or CD8+ T cells sorted from blood, sampled in a trial of the OX40 agonist ivuxolimab. These receptor sequences come from an adult with an advanced solid tumor such as melanoma, head and neck, liver or kidney cancer.

The sample holds one count of this clone. This sequence joins TRBV7-3 and TRBJ2-5, with 10 positions matching TRBD2. The ends lost 2 bases at V and 2 bases at J; junction bases unmatched: 2. CDR1 is SGHTA and CDR2 is FQGTGA in the germline V gene. This CDR3 has 15 residues. The CDR3 loop reads CASSLVAGGQETQYF. The CDR3 coding sequence is TGTGCCAGCAGCTTAGTAGCGGGAGGACAAGAGACCCAGTACTTC.

This chain uses TRBV5-1 with TRBJ2-5, with 7 bases aligning to TRBD1. The junction had 5 bases not matched to a gene; V was cut back by 4 bases and J by 5 bases. Germline V lookup: CDR1 SGHRS, CDR2 YFSETQ. The CDR3 has 13 residues. The CDR3 DNA reads as TGCGCCAGCAGCCCGAGGGGGCTTGAGACCCAGTACTTC. This gives the protein CASSPRGLETQYF.

This chain links TRBV5-1 with TRBJ2-2; TRBD2 agrees at 7 bases. Germline V lookup: CDR1 SGHRS, CDR2 YFSETQ. V dropped 0 bases and J dropped 4; count of bases not matched to a gene: 9. The CDR3 loop spans 17 amino acids. CDR3 amino acids: CASSLAGGRAGTGELFF. For the CDR3, the DNA is TGCGCCAGCAGCTTGGCCGGGGGGAGGGCCGGCACCGGGGAGCTGTTTTTT.

The chain is built from TRBV5-8 and TRBJ2-1; a weak D match, TRBD2 (6 bases). V lost 2 bases, J lost 7 bases, and 13 bases lay in between. Germline CDR1 reads SGHTS; CDR2 reads YDEGEE. The CDR3 length is 14 residues. The CDR3 region has the DNA TGTGCCAGCAGCTTCATCGGGGGTTGGAATGAGCAGTTCTTC. It is translated as CASSFIGGWNEQFF.

The chain carries TRBV19 and TRBJ1-1; 7 nucleotides line up with TRBD1. J was trimmed by 7 bases and V by 3 bases; bases with no gene match: 11. The length of the CDR3 is 15 residues. Per the germline V gene, CDR1 is LNHDA and CDR2 is SQIVND (reference sequence). CDR3 in DNA: TGTGCCAGTAGTATTGCCGGGACAGCCCCAGATGAAGCTTTCTTT. It translates to CASSIAGTAPDEAFF.

This clone was detected a few times. This rearrangement joins TRBV7-2 to TRBJ1-2, with D maybe TRBD1 (6 bases). This CDR3 contains 14 residues. V lost 4 bases and J 6 bases, leaving 15 bases between the germline ends. CDR1 is SGHTA, CDR2 FQGNSA, per germline. The DNA of the CDR3 is TGTGCCAGCAGCTCAATGCAGGGGAGAAATGGCTACACCTTC. Protein product: CASSSMQGRNGYTF.

The gene calls are TRBV7-6 and TRBJ2-7, with TRBD1 as a possible D gene (6 bases). Trimming took off 4 bases at V and 2 bases at J, with 9 bases between the two ends. The CDR3 consists of 13 residues. Germline CDR1 SGHVS, CDR2 FNYEAQ. CDR3 sequence reads: CASSSDRTYEQYF. The CDR3 DNA reads TGTGCCAGCAGCTCGGACAGAACCTACGAGCAGTACTTC.

This chain uses TRBV4-2 with TRBJ2-3; 7 nucleotides match TRBD2. V was clipped by 2 bases and J by 6 bases; unmatched bases: 11. The CDR3 loop spans 16 amino acids. Per germline, CDR1 LGHNA and CDR2 YNFKEQ. The CDR3 coding sequence is TGTGCCAGCAGCCAATCTTCCAGCGGGATAATGGATACGCAGTATTTT. This encodes CASSQSSSGIMDTQYF.

The rearrangement links TRBV4-1 to TRBJ2-2; D unresolved. The germline V gene encodes CDR1 MGHRA and CDR2 YSYEKL. V lost 4 bases, J lost 1 base, and 13 bases lay in between. The CDR3 totals 16 residues. The CDR3 here is CASSPTWSQNTGELFF. For the CDR3, the DNA is TGCGCCAGCAGCCCTACATGGTCCCAGAACACCGGGGAGCTGTTTTTT.

The chain employs TRBV19 and TRBJ2-3; D perhaps matches TRBD2 (5 bases). Germline CDR1 reads LNHDA; CDR2 reads SQIVND (reference sequence). CDR3 size: 15 residues. Trimming left V 1 base short and J 8 bases short, with 16 bases between. The CDR3 sequence: CASSIVRLASTTQYF. In DNA, the CDR3 is TGTGCCAGTAGTATAGTTCGGCTAGCTTCCACTACGCAGTATTTT.

The chain joins TRBV28 to TRBJ1-4, with unresolved D. The CDR3 loop spans 11 amino acids. Trimming took off 7 bases at V and 5 bases at J, with 5 bases between the two ends. Germline V CDR1 and CDR2: MDHEN, SYDVKM. CDR3 residues: CASIFNEKLFF. CDR3 coding DNA: TGTGCCAGCATATTCAATGAAAAACTGTTTTTT. The whole variable domain, filled in from reference TRBV28 and TRBJ1-4, reads DVKVTQSSRYLVKRTGEKVFLECVQDMDHENMFWYRQDPGLGLRLIYFSYDVKMKEKGDIPEGYSVSREKKERFSLILESASTNQTSMYLCASIFNEKLFFGSGTQLSVL.

The rearrangement uses TRBV25-1 and TRBJ2-4, with 8 bases lining up with TRBD2. CDR1 is MGHDK and CDR2 is SYGVNS in the germline V gene. This CDR3 region has 14 residues. V lost 6 bases, J lost 4 bases, and 5 bases stayed unmatched. The CDR3 region is CASSASGSKNIQYF. CDR3 bases: TGTGCCAGCAGCGCCAGCGGGAGTAAAAACATTCAGTACTTC. The variable domain in full, with the rest retrieved from reference TRBV25-1 and TRBJ2-4, is EADIYQTPRYLVIGTGKKITLECSQTMGHDKMYWYQQDPGMELHLIHYSYGVNSTEKGDLSSESTVSRIRTEHFPLTLESARPSHTSQYLCASSASGSKNIQYFGAGTRLSVL.

This clone was counted a single time. The chain carries TRBV19 and TRBJ1-1; 7 nucleotides match TRBD1. This CDR3 spans 15 amino acids. V was clipped by 5 bases and J by 5 bases; unmatched bases: 11. Germline-derived CDR1 and CDR2 are LNHDA and SQIVND (reference sequence). This CDR3 reads CASSLRQGSTTEAFF. The DNA of the CDR3 is TGTGCCAGTAGTCTCCGACAGGGTTCGACGACTGAAGCTTTCTTT.

The V gene is TRBV19, the J gene TRBJ2-7; possibly TRBD2 for D (5 bases). This CDR3 spans 14 amino acids. Germline V gene data show CDR1 as LNHDA and CDR2 as SQIVND (reference sequence). V dropped 10 bases and J dropped 0 bases, with 16 bases sitting between them. CDR3 residues: CATRLTGSSYEQYF. CDR3 in DNA: TGTGCCACCCGACTAACGGGTAGCTCCTACGAGCAGTACTTC. Based on the CDR3 plus reference TRBV19 and TRBJ2-7, the full variable domain is DGGITQSPKYLFRKEGQNVTLSCEQNLNHDAMYWYRQDPGQGLRLIYYSQIVNDFQKGDIAEGYSVSREKKESFPLTVTSAQKNPTAFYLCATRLTGSSYEQYFGPGTRLTVT.

The chain uses TRBV2 and TRBJ2-1; TRBD2 agrees at 9 bases. In germline, CDR1 is SNHLY, CDR2 FYNNEI. This CDR3 contains 14 residues. J lost 9 bases, V lost 6 bases, and 9 bases had no gene match. CDR3 amino acids: CASRPRSGSGEQFF. The CDR3 DNA follows: TGTGCCAGCAGGCCTCGTAGCGGGAGTGGTGAGCAGTTCTTC.

The chain is built from TRBV6-1 and TRBJ2-7, with 7 bases that match TRBD1. Germline lookup yields CDR1 MNHNS and CDR2 SASEGT. The V gene end was trimmed by 5 bases and the J gene end by 2 bases; junction bases not matched to a gene: 6. The CDR3 runs to 14 residues. CDR3 region: CASSTRDRAYEQYF. The CDR3 DNA is TGTGCCAGCAGTACAAGGGACAGAGCCTACGAGCAGTACTTC.

The rearrangement uses TRBV2 and TRBJ2-4; 7 bases are shared with TRBD1. Germline CDR1 reads SNHLY; CDR2 reads FYNNEI. The CDR3 runs 13 residues. Trimming cost V 11 bases and J 0 bases; bases outside gene matches: 4. CDR3 nucleotides: TGTGCCGGGGACAGAGTAGCCAAAAACATTCAGTACTTC. Translating it yields CAGDRVAKNIQYF.

This clone was seen once. V is TRBV7-2 and J is TRBJ2-3; D ambiguous. The CDR3 length is 14 residues. Trimming cost V 2 bases and J 3 bases, with 9 bases left between them. CDR1 SGHTA and CDR2 FQGNSA come from the germline V gene. As DNA, the CDR3 is TGTGCCAGCAGCTTATTCGTTCCAACAGATACGCAGTATTTT. Its translation: CASSLFVPTDTQYF.

This rearrangement joins TRBV15 to TRBJ1-1; 7 nucleotides agree with TRBD1. The ends lost 3 bases at V and 0 bases at J; junction bases unmatched: 1. CDR3 size: 14 residues. Per the germline V gene, CDR1 is LNHNV and CDR2 is YYDKDF (reference sequence). The CDR3 sequence is CATSRGQLNTEAFF. CDR3 nucleotide sequence: TGTGCCACCAGCAGGGGACAGCTGAACACTGAAGCTTTCTTT.

The V call is TRBV20-1, the J call TRBJ1-1; 8 nucleotides match TRBD1. The CDR3 sequence is 11 residues long. Germline V gene data show CDR1 as DFQATT and CDR2 as SNEGSKA (reference sequence). V trimming: 5 bases; J trimming: 8 bases; junction bases outside the gene matches: 4. CDR3 protein: CSAGQGREAFF. CDR3 DNA: TGCAGTGCTGGACAGGGTAGGGAAGCTTTCTTT.

The chain recombines TRBV28 with TRBJ1-3, with D tentatively TRBD1 (5 bases). Germline V gene sequence: CDR1 MDHEN, CDR2 SYDVKM. V was trimmed by 6 bases and J by 1 base, leaving 16 bases between them. This CDR3 is built from 16 residues. The CDR3 here is CASSAAGRGSGNTIYF. CDR3 bases: TGTGCCAGCAGCGCGGCAGGGAGGGGTTCTGGAAACACCATATATTTT.

V and J are TRBV2 and TRBJ1-5; 8 bases align to TRBD1. CDR1 and CDR2 from the germline V gene are SNHLY and FYNNEI. V trimming: 5 bases; J trimming: 4 bases; junction bases outside the gene matches: 7. CDR3 size: 15 residues. CDR3 protein: CASSTDRARNQPQHF. The CDR3 nucleotides read TGTGCCAGCAGTACGGACAGGGCTCGTAATCAGCCCCAGCATTTT.

The genes are TRBV9 and TRBJ2-2, with 9 nucleotides matching TRBD1. The germline gives CDR1 SGDLS, CDR2 YYNGEE. The CDR3 has 17 amino acids. Trimming cost V 3 bases and J 5 bases; bases outside gene matches: 11. The CDR3 DNA follows: TGTGCCAGCAGCGAACCCGGGACAGGGAGTTGGACCGGGGAGCTGTTTTTT. This translates into CASSEPGTGSWTGELFF.

This clone was counted once. V usage is TRBV28 and J usage is TRBJ1-2; no reliable D call. The V end lost 5 bases, the J end lost 6 bases, and 13 bases lay between the germline ends. The CDR3 runs to 13 residues. Per the germline V gene, CDR1 is MDHEN and CDR2 is SYDVKM. The CDR3 DNA follows: TGTGCCAGCAGTCCCACCCCCCAGAATGGCTACACCTTC. Its translation is CASSPTPQNGYTF.

This chain joins TRBV11-3 and TRBJ1-2; D unresolved. Between the trimmed V and J ends, which lost 2 bases and 0 bases, there was a span of 10 bases. The CDR3 length is 15 residues. Germline CDR1 is SGHNT and CDR2 is YENEEA. This CDR3 reads CASSLRSGANYGYTF. CDR3 sequence (DNA): TGTGCCAGCAGCTTACGGTCAGGAGCTAACTATGGCTACACCTTC. The complete variable domain, with remaining parts taken from reference TRBV11-3 and TRBJ1-2, reads EAGVVQSPRYKIIEKKQPVAFWCNPISGHNTLYWYLQNLGQGPELLIRYENEEAVDDSQLPKDRFSAERLKGVDSTLKIQPAELGDSAVYLCASSLRSGANYGYTFGSGTRLTVV.

This rearrangement joins TRBV6-1 to TRBJ2-3, with 12 bases lining up with TRBD2. The CDR3 has 15 amino acids. V gave up 10 bases and J gave up 4 bases; unmatched junction bases: 9. Germline lookup yields CDR1 MNHNS and CDR2 SASEGT. The DNA for the CDR3 is TGTGCCACTACTGCTAGCGGGAGGGCCGCAGATACGCAGTATTTT. Translating gives CATTASGRAADTQYF.

The chain joins TRBV7-3 to TRBJ2-4; D remains ambiguous. With 5 bases removed from V and 9 bases from J, the gap between germline ends came to 11 bases. The CDR3 length is 12 residues. From germline, CDR1 is SGHTA and CDR2 FQGTGA. As DNA, the CDR3 is TGTGCCAGCAGCCCCCCCTCGAGCATTCAGTACTTC. This encodes CASSPPSSIQYF. The complete variable domain, with remaining parts taken from reference TRBV7-3 and TRBJ2-4, reads GAGVSQTPSNKVTEKGKYVELRCDPISGHTALYWYRQSLGQGPEFLIYFQGTGAADDSGLPNDRFFAVRPEGSVSTLKIQRTERGDSAVYLCASSPPSSIQYFGAGTRLSVL.